The sequence of this T cell receptor (beta chain) was determined in a study of identical twins. Whole-study findings and limits: Invariant populations such as MAIT and iNKT cells could partly muddle zero-insertion analyses. Out-of-frame sharing of TCR alpha in monozygotic twins was underestimated by models.

The CDR3 runs to 13 residues. The V gene's germline CDR1 is MNHEY and CDR2 SVGAGI. Trimming pared 1 base from V and 2 bases from J, leaving 3 bases between. MiXCR, applied by TCRdb to the 5' RACE reads, yields one record per CDR3 protein. Among a few hundred thousand distinct CDR3 sequences listed, 9% were seen once. About this clonotype: Its antigen remains unidentified.

Specimen: naive T cells sorted from blood. This receptor was obtained from a woman aged 45-59 years in good health. The rearrangement uses TRBV6-5 and TRBJ1-5; no clear D. The CDR3 coding sequence is TGTGCCAGCAGTTACTTCCGCAATCAGCCCCAGCATTTT. This codes for CASSYFRNQPQHF.